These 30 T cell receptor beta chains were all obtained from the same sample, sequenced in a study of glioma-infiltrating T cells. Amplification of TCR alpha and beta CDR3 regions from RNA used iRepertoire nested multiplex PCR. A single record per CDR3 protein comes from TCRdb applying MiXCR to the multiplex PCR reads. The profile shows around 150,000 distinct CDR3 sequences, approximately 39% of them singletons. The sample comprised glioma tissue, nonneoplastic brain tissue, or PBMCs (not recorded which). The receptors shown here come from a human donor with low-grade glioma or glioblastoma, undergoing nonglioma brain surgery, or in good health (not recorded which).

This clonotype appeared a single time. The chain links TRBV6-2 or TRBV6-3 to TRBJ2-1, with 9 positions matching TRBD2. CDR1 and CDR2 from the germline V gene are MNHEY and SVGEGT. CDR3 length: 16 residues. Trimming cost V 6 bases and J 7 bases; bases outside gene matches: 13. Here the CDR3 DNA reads TGTGCCAGCAGCCCGCAAGTAGCGGGAGTTGGTAATGAGCAGTTCTTC. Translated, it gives CASSPQVAGVGNEQFF.

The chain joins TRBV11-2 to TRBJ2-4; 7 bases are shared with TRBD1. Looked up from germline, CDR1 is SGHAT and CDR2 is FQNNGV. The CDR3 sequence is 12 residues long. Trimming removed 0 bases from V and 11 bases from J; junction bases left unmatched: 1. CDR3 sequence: CASSLDGQVQYF. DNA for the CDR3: TGTGCCAGCAGCTTAGATGGACAGGTTCAGTACTTC.

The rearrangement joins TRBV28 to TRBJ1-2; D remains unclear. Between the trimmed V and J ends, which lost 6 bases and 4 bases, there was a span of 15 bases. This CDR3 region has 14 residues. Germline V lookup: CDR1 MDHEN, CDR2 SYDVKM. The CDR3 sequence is CASRRYLSLYGYTF. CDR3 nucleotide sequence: TGTGCCAGCAGACGATACCTGTCTCTCTATGGCTACACCTTC.

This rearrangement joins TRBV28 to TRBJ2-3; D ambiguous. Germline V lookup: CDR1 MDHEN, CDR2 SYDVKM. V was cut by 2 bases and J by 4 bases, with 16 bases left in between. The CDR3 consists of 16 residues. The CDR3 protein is CASSLPMQAGADTQYF. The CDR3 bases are TGTGCCAGCAGTTTACCAATGCAAGCCGGCGCAGATACGCAGTATTTT.

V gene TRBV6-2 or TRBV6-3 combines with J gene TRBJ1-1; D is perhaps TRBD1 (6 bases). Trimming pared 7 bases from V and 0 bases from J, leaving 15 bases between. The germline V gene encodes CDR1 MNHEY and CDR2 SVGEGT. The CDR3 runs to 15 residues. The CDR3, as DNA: TGTGCCAGCACCAGAGGACAGACTTTGAACACTGAAGCTTTCTTT. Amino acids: CASTRGQTLNTEAFF.

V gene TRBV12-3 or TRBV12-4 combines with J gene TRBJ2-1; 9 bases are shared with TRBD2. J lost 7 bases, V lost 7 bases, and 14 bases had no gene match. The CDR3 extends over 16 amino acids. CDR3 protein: CASTLIASGAANEQFF. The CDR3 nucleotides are TGTGCCAGCACCCTAATTGCTAGCGGGGCTGCGAATGAGCAGTTCTTC.

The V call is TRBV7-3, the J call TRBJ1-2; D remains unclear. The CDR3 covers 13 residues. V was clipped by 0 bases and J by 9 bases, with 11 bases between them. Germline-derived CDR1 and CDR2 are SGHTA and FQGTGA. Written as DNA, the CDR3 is TGTGCCAGCAGCTTAACCCCCGGCACGAGCTACACCTTC. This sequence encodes CASSLTPGTSYTF.

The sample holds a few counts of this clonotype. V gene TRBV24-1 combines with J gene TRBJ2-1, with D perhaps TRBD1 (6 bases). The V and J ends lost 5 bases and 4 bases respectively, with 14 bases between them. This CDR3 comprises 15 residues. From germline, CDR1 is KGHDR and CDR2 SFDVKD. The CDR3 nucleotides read TGTGCCACCAGTGCAGTGCAGGGGAATTACAATGAGCAGTTCTTC. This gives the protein CATSAVQGNYNEQFF.

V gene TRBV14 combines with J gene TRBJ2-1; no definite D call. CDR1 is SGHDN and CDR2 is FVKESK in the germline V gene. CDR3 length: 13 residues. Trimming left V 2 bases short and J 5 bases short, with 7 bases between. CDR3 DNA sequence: TGTGCCAGCAGCCAACTAGAGAACAATGAGCAGTTCTTC. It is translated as CASSQLENNEQFF.

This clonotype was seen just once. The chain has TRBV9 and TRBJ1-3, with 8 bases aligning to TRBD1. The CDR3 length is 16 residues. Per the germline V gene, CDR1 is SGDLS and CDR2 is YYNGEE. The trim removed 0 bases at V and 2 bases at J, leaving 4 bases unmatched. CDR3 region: CASSVAPGQAGNTIYF. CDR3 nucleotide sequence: TGTGCCAGCAGCGTAGCTCCGGGACAGGCTGGAAACACCATATATTTT.

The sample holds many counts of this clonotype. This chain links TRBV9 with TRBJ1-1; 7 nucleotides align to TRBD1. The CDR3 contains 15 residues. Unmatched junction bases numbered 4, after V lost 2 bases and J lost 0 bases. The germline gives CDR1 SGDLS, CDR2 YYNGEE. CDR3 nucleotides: TGTGCCAGCAGCGTCCGGGACAGCATGAACACTGAAGCTTTCTTT. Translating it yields CASSVRDSMNTEAFF.

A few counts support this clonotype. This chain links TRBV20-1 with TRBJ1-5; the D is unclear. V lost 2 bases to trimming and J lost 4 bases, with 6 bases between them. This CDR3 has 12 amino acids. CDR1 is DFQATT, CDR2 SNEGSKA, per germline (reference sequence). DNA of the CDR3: TGCAGTGCTAGACGTGGGAATCAGCCCCAGCATTTT. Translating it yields CSARRGNQPQHF.

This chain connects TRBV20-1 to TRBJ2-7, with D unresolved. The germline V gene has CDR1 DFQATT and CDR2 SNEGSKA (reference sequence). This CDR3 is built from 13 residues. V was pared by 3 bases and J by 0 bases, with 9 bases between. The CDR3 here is CSASRRISYEQYF. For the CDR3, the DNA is TGCAGTGCTAGTAGACGCATCTCCTACGAGCAGTACTTC.

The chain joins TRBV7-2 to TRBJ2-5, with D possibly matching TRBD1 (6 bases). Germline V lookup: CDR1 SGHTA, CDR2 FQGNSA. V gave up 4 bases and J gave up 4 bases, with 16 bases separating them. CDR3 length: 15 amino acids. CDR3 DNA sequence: TGTGCCAGCAGCTCCAGCAGGGGTTCGGGAGAGACCCAGTACTTC. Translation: CASSSSRGSGETQYF.

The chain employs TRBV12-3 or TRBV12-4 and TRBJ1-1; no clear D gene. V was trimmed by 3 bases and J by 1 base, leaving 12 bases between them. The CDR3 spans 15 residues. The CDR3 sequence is CASSFRQLTNTEAFF. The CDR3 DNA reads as TGTGCCAGCAGTTTTCGTCAGTTGACGAACACTGAAGCTTTCTTT.

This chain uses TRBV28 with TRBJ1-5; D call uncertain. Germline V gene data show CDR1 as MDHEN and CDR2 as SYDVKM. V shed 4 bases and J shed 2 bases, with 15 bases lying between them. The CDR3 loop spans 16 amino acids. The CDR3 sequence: CASSYPSGSGNQPQHF. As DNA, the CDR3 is TGTGCCAGCAGTTACCCCTCGGGGTCGGGCAATCAGCCCCAGCATTTT.

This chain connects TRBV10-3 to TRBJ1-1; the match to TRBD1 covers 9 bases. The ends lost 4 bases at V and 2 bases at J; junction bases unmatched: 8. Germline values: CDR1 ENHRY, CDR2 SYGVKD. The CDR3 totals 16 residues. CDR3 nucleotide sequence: TGTGCCATCAGTGGGCCCCGGGACAGGGATAACACTGAAGCTTTCTTT. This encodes CAISGPRDRDNTEAFF.

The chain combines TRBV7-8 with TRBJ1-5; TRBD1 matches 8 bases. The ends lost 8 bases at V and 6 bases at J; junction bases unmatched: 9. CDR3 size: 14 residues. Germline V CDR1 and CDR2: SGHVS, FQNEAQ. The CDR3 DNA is TGTGCCAGCTCCCCAGGGGGCGCTGGTCAGCCCCAGCATTTT. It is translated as CASSPGGAGQPQHF.

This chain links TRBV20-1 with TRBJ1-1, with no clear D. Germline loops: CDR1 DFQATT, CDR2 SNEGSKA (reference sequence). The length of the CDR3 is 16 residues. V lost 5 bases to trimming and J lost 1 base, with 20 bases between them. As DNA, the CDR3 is TGCAGTGCTCGATACTCTTTGATCGGGTGGAACACTGAAGCTTTCTTT. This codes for CSARYSLIGWNTEAFF.

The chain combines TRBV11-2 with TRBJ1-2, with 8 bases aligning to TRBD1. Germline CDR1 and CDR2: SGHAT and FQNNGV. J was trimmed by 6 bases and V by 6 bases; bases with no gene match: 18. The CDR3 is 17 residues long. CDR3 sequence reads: CASSPWGQGAISHGYTF. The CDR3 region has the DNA TGTGCCAGCAGTCCTTGGGGGCAGGGGGCCATATCCCATGGCTACACCTTC.

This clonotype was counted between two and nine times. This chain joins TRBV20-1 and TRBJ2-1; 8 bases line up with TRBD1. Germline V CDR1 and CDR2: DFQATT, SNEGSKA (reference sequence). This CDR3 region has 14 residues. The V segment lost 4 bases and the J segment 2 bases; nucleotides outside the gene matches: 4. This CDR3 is CSANLDRAYNEQFF. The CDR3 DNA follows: TGCAGTGCTAACTTGGACAGGGCCTACAATGAGCAGTTCTTC.

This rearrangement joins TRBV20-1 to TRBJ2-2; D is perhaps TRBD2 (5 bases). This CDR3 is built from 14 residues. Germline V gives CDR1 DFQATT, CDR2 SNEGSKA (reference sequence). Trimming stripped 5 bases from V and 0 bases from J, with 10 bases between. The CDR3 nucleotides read TGCAGTGCTCAGGACTCCGCGAACACCGGGGAGCTGTTTTTT. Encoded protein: CSAQDSANTGELFF.

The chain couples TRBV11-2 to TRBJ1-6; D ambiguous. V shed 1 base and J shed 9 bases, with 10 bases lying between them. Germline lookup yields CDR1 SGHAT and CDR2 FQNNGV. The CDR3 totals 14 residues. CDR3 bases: TGTGCCAGCAGCTTAGTCGAGGGAACTTCACCCCTCCACTTT. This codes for CASSLVEGTSPLHF.

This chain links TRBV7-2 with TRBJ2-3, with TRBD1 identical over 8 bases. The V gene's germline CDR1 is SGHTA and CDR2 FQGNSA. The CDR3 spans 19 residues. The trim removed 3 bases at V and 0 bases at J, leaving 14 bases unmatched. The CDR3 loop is CASSFLGTGVTSSTDTQYF. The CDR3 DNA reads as TGTGCCAGCAGCTTCCTTGGGACAGGCGTTACCTCCAGCACAGATACGCAGTATTTT.

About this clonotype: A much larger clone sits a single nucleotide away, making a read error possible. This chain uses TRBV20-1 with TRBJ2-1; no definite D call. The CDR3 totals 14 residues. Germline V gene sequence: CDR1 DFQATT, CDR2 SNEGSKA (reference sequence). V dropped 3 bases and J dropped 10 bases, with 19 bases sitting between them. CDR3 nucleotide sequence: TGCAGTGCTAGGTTATGGACCATCAACGAGGAGCAGTTCTTC. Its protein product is CSARLWTINEEQFF.

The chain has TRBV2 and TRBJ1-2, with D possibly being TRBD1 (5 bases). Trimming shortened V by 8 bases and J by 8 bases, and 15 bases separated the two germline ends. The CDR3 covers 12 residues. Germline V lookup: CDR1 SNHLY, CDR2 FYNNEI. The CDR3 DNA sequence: TGTGCCAGCGCGCTACTAGGGGTCGGCTACACCTTC. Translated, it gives CASALLGVGYTF.

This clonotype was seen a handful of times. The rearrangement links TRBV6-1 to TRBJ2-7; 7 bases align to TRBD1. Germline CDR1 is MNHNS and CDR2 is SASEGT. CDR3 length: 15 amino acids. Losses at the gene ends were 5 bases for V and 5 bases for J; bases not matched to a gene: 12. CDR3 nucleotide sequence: TGTGCCAGCAGTAACCTACAGGGGTCTATGGACGAGCAGTACTTC. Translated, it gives CASSNLQGSMDEQYF.

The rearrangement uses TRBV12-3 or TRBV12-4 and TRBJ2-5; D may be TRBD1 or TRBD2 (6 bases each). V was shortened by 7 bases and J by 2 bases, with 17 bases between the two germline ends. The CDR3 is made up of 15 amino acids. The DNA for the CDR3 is TGTGCCAGCACCCCCCAGGAGGGGGGACAAGAGACCCAGTACTTC. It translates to CASTPQEGGQETQYF.

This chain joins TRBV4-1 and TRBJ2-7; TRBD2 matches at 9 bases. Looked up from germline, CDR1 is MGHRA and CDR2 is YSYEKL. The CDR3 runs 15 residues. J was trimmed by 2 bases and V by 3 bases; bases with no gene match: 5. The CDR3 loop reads CASSHPVAGAYEQYF. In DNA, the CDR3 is TGCGCCAGCAGCCACCCCGTAGCGGGAGCCTACGAGCAGTACTTC.

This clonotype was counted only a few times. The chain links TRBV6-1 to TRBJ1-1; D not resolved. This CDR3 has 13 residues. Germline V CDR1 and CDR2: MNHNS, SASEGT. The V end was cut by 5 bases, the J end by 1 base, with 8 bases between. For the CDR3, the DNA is TGTGCCAGCAGTCGCCTGGCGAACACTGAAGCTTTCTTT. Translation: CASSRLANTEAFF.